This T cell receptor (beta chain) was profiled in a study of beta chain features in type 1 diabetes. All of the isolated RNA was reverse transcribed, so expressed TCRB transcripts were sequenced. TCRdb's table, derived via immunoSEQ multiplex PCR, lists solely in-frame clones and lacks some. The sample contains roughly 170,000 clones, about 12% of which appear only once. A remark on this clone: This sample includes further DNA sequences coding for the same CDR3.

The sequence was obtained from a woman in her late teens or twenties in good health. What was sequenced was central memory CD4+ T cells from blood.

CDR3 sequence: CACGNRGLLKNIQYF. As DNA, the CDR3 is TGTGCCTGTGGAAACAGGGGGCTTTTAAAAAACATTCAGTACTTC. The chain employs TRBV30 and TRBJ2-4, with 9 positions matching TRBD1. The germline CDR1 and CDR2 sequences are GTSNPN and SVGIG (reference sequence). The CDR3 spans 15 residues. With V trimmed by 6 bases and J by 4 bases, 10 bases remained unmatched.